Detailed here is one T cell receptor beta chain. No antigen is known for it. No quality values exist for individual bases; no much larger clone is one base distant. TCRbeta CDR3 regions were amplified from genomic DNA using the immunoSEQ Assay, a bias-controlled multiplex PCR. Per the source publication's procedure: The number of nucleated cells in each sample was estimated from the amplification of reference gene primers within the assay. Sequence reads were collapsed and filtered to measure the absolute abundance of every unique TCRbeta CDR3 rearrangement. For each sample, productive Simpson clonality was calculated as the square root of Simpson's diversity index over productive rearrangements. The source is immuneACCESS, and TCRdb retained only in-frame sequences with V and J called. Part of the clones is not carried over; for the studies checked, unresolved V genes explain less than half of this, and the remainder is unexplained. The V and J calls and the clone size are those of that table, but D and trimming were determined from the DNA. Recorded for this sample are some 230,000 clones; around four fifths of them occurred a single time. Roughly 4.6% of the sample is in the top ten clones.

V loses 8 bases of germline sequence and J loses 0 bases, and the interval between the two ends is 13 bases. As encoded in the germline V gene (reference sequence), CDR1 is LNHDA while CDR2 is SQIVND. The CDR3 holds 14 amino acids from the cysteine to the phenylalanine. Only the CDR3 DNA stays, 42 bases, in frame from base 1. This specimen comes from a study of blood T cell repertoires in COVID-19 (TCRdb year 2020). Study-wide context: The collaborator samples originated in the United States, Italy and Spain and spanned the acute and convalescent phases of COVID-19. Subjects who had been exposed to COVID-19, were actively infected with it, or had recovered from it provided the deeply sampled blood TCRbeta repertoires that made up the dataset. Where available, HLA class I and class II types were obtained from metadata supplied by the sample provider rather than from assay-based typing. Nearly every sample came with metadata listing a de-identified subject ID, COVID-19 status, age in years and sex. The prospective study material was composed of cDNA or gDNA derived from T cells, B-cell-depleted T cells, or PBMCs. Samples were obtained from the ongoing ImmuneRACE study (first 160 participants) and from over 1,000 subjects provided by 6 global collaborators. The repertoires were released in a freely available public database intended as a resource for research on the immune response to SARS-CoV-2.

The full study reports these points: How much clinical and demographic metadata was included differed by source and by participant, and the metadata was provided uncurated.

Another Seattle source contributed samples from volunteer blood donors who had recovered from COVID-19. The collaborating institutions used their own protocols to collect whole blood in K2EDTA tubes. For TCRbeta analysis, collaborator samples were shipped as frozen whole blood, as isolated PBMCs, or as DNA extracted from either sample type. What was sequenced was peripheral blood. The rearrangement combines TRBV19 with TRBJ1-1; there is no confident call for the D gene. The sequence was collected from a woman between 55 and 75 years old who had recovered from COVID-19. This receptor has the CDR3 CASFDKIMNTEAFF. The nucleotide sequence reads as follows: TGTGCCAGTTTTGACAAGATCATGAACACTGAAGCTTTCTTT.